The 14 T cell receptor beta chains in this list originate from one sample, sequenced in a study of regulatory T cells in long-lasting Graves disease. The time point here: persistent/refractory GD, antithyroid drugs over 5 years with positive TRAb. Making the TCR library involved RNA that had been extracted from PBMCs. Combining iRepertoire HTBI primers with Arm-PCR of CDR3 regions, the authors built TCR beta libraries. Each CDR3 protein gets one entry after TCRdb re-called the multiplex PCR reads with MiXCR. The sample shows 400,000 to 500,000 distinct CDR3 sequences, around 20% of them seen only once. The sample was peripheral blood mononuclear cells (PBMCs), taken when the disease was refractory, from a patient treated with antithyroid drugs. The origin of the receptors is a female donor with Graves disease.

This clonotype was recorded a few times. The chain carries TRBV5-6 and TRBJ1-1; 8 bases are a match to TRBD1. CDR1 and CDR2 (germline): SGHDT, YYEEEE. The V segment lost 4 bases and the J segment 5 bases; nucleotides outside the gene matches: 4. The CDR3 is 13 amino acids. CDR3 sequence: CASSLWTGTEAFF. The DNA of the CDR3 is TGTGCCAGCAGCCTGTGGACAGGGACTGAAGCTTTCTTT. Looking up the rest from reference TRBV5-6 and TRBJ1-1 gives the full variable domain: DAGVTQSPTHLIKTRGQQVTLRCSPKSGHDTVSWYQQALGQGPQFIFQYYEEEERQRGNFPDRFSGHQFPNYSSELNVNALLLGDSALYLCASSLWTGTEAFFGQGTRLTVV.

This clonotype was seen ten or more times. The chain carries TRBV6-1 and TRBJ2-7; 9 bases line up with TRBD1. The CDR3 consists of 16 residues. Germline values: CDR1 MNHNS, CDR2 SASEGT. The J segment lost 6 bases and the V segment lost 4 bases, leaving 13 bases of the junction unmatched. The CDR3 here is CASSAPLGTGMGEQYF. CDR3 DNA sequence: TGTGCCAGCAGTGCACCTTTGGGGACAGGGATGGGCGAGCAGTACTTC.

This clonotype has only a few counts. The chain joins TRBV27 to TRBJ1-1; a possible D gene is TRBD1 (5 bases). The CDR3 totals 15 residues. The germline V gene encodes CDR1 MNHEY and CDR2 SMNVEV (reference sequence). V gave up 3 bases and J gave up 4 bases, with 15 bases separating them. The CDR3 sequence is CASSFRGGGPTEAFF. The CDR3 region has the DNA TGTGCCAGCAGTTTCCGGGGGGGGGGACCCACTGAAGCTTTCTTT.

This clonotype was found a few times. This chain connects TRBV10-2 to TRBJ2-7, with D perhaps assigned TRBD1 or TRBD2 (5 bases each). Trimming cost V 1 base and J 3 bases, with 16 bases left between them. The length of the CDR3 is 16 residues. The V gene's germline CDR1 is WSHSY and CDR2 SAAADI. The CDR3 sequence is CASSEFGGFGVYEQYF. CDR3 in DNA: TGCGCCAGCAGTGAGTTTGGGGGATTTGGGGTCTACGAGCAGTACTTC.

This clonotype was recorded a few times. CDR3 sequence reads: CATSRTTQETQYF. The CDR3 bases are TGTGCCACCAGCAGGACTACCCAAGAGACCCAGTACTTC. The chain recombines TRBV15 with TRBJ2-5; tentatively, D is TRBD2 (5 bases). The CDR3 has 13 amino acids. Deletions cut 3 bases from V and 1 base from J, with 6 bases between. CDR1 and CDR2 (germline): LNHNV, YYDKDF (reference sequence).

Many counts were recorded for this clonotype. V usage is TRBV28 and J usage is TRBJ1-1; D not resolved. From germline, CDR1 is MDHEN and CDR2 SYDVKM. V was trimmed by 6 bases and J by 4 bases, leaving 12 bases between them. The CDR3 runs to 13 residues. The CDR3 region has the DNA TGTGCCAGCAGCCCCCTGAGGAGCACTGAAGCTTTCTTT. Its protein is CASSPLRSTEAFF.

This clonotype occurred many times. This chain joins TRBV20-1 and TRBJ2-5; 7 nucleotides agree with TRBD2. The CDR3 length is 15 residues. Germline assignment: CDR1 DFQATT and CDR2 SNEGSKA (reference sequence). V was clipped by 1 base and J by 9 bases; unmatched bases: 14. CDR3 loop: CSARAPPSGGESQYF. CDR3 nucleotide sequence: TGCAGTGCTAGAGCCCCGCCTAGCGGAGGGGAGTCCCAGTACTTC.

This clonotype showed up just a few times. The gene calls are TRBV19 and TRBJ2-2; D not certain. From germline, CDR1 is LNHDA and CDR2 SQIVND (reference sequence). V was cut by 5 bases and J by 0 bases, with 7 bases left in between. This CDR3 region has 14 residues. The CDR3 DNA sequence: TGTGCCAGTAGTGTGGTCCCGAACACCGGGGAGCTGTTTTTT. Translation: CASSVVPNTGELFF.

This clonotype was seen repeatedly, ten times or more. The chain employs TRBV28 and TRBJ2-7; TRBD1 agrees at 9 bases. Germline CDR1 is MDHEN and CDR2 is SYDVKM. Trimming at V came to 5 bases and at J to 7 bases, leaving 12 bases not matched to a gene. The CDR3 has 15 residues. The CDR3 reads CASSNAGTGLGEQYF. Here the CDR3 DNA reads TGTGCCAGCAGTAATGCAGGGACAGGGCTTGGGGAGCAGTACTTC.

On this clonotype: A much larger clone lies a single base off, so this may be a read error. Given the absence of the conserved phenylalanine or tryptophan at the CDR3 end, a read error is likely. This chain joins TRBV20-1 and TRBJ2-2, with TRBD2 identical over 9 bases. From germline, CDR1 is DFQATT and CDR2 SNEGSKA (reference sequence). This CDR3 is 14 amino acids long. V trimming: 7 bases; J trimming: 6 bases; junction bases outside the gene matches: 9. CDR3 protein: CSVQRASGAGELFL. Here the CDR3 DNA reads TGCAGTGTCCAAAGGGCTAGCGGGGCCGGGGAGCTGTTTCTT.

This clonotype was counted a few times. The rearrangement joins TRBV6-1 to TRBJ2-2; D gene uncertain. Germline CDR1 MNHNS, CDR2 SASEGT. CDR3 length: 13 residues. Here the CDR3 DNA reads TGTGCATGTCAGTCGCGTGGAACCGGGGAGCTGTTTTTT. Translation: CACQSRGTGELFF.

This clonotype occurred many times. V and J are TRBV27 and TRBJ2-5, with TRBD2 as a possible D gene (5 bases). Germline CDR1 and CDR2: MNHEY and SMNVEV (reference sequence). The CDR3 has 14 amino acids. V lost 6 bases and J lost 5, with 16 bases in between. The CDR3 reads CASSGFGGGETQYF. DNA of the CDR3: TGTGCCAGCAGCGGGTTCGGAGGAGGCGAGACCCAGTACTTC.

There are a few counts of this clonotype. This chain connects TRBV29-1 to TRBJ1-2; 7 bases agree with TRBD1. The CDR3 loop spans 13 amino acids. Per the germline V gene, CDR1 is SQVTM and CDR2 is ANQGSEA. The ends lost 6 bases at V and 3 bases at J; junction bases unmatched: 7. This CDR3 reads CSVGRQGDYGYTF. The DNA for the CDR3 is TGCAGCGTAGGGAGACAGGGAGACTATGGCTACACCTTC.

This clonotype was seen at least ten times. CDR3 DNA: TGTGCCAGCAGTTACTCTTACCAGGATAACTATGGCTACACCTTC. Translated, it gives CASSYSYQDNYGYTF. The chain uses TRBV6-5 and TRBJ1-2; D is uncertain. This CDR3 is 15 amino acids long. In germline, CDR1 is MNHEY, CDR2 SVGAGI. V was pared by 0 bases and J by 1 base, with 9 bases between.